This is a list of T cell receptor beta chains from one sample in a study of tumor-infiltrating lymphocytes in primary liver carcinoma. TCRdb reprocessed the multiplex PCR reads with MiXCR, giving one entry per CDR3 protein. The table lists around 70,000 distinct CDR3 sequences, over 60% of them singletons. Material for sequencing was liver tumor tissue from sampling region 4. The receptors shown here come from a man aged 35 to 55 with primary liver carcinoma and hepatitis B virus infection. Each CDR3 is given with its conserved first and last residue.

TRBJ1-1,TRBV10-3,CVITRTGDTEAFF
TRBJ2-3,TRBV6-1,CVSCQLAGLTTDTQYF
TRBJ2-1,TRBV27,CTSSLSATSAHYNEQFF
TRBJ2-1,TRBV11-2,CASSYSSTSGRRGGLF
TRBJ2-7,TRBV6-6,CASSLAAGNYVQYF
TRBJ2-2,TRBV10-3,CAISEVSEELFF
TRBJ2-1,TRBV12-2,CASRLDTPNRSNEQFF
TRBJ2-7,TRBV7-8,CASSSLTSSSYEQYF
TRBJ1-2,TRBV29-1,CSAWEGNYGYTF
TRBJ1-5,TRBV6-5,CVVGDGSNQPQHF
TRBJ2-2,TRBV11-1,CANSLLPGRDTGELFF
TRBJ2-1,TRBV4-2,CASSQDIVPSLNNEQFF
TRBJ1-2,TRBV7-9,CASGRVGAGYTF
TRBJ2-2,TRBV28,CASSFLTEPSPGELFF
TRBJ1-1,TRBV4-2,CASSADGGGTTLNTEAFF
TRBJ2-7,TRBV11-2,CASSLDRDYTYEQYF
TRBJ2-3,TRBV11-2,CTSSLGVSNTDTQYF
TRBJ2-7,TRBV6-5,CVSSFSTGLSSYEEYF
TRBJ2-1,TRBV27,CASSPAGNTHNEQFF
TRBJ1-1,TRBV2,CASNPRDWEAFF
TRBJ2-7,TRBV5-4,CAGNWGQGVTYEQYF
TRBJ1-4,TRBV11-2,CAGGLEVGDERLFF
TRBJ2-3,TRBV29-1,CSVKARGPDTQYF
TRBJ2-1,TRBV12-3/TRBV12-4,CASRPHKGNEQLF
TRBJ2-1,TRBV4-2,CASSQDGTSGTNEQFF
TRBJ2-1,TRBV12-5,CASGLSIGGFLTFNEQFF
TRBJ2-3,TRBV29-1,CSGSTQGVGDTQYF
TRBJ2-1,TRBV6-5,CASSSRGVSEQFF
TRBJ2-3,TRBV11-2,CASSIRYSTDTQYF
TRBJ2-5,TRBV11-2,CASSLVGGGSRQETQYF
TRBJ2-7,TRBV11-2,CASSLTGTAYQQYF
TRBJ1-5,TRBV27,CASSLEGTNSNQPQHF
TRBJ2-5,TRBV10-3,CAISDRVGPSQETQYF
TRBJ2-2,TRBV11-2,CTSSPGTRAWSTGELFF
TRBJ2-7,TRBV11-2,CASSLITSGRADPPQEQYF